This T cell receptor (beta chain) was recovered during a study of blood T cell repertoires in COVID-19. On the study more broadly: Material from acute and convalescent COVID-19 was sourced from the United States, Italy and Spain. Nucleic acid was either cDNA or gDNA, and it came from T cells, B-cell-depleted T cells, or PBMCs.

CDR3 size: 18 residues. Germline values: CDR1 SGDLS, CDR2 YYNGEE. V was shortened by 3 bases and J by 0 bases, with 20 bases between the two germline ends. As originally analysed: The assay estimated nucleated cells by amplifying reference gene primers. Assay: immunoSEQ multiplex PCR; the TCRdb copy retains only in-frame clones and omits some. V, J and clone size derive from that table, while D and trimming were established from the DNA sequence. The sample lists about 42,000 clones; about 90% were seen once. The specimen was peripheral blood. This chain connects TRBV9 to TRBJ2-3; the D gene is possibly TRBD1 (6 bases). The receptor was derived from a man aged 45-65 years with active COVID-19. The DNA of the CDR3 is TGTGCCAGCAGCGATAAATTAAACCGGACAGCTAGCACAGATACGCAGTATTTT. Amino acids: CASSDKLNRTASTDTQYF. Variable domain in full (rest from reference TRBV9 and TRBJ2-3): DSGVTQTPKHLITATGQRVTLRCSPRSGDLSVYWYQQSLDQGLQFLIQYYNGEERAKGNILERFSAQQFPDLHSELNLSSLELGDSALYFCASSDKLNRTASTDTQYFGPGTRLTVL.